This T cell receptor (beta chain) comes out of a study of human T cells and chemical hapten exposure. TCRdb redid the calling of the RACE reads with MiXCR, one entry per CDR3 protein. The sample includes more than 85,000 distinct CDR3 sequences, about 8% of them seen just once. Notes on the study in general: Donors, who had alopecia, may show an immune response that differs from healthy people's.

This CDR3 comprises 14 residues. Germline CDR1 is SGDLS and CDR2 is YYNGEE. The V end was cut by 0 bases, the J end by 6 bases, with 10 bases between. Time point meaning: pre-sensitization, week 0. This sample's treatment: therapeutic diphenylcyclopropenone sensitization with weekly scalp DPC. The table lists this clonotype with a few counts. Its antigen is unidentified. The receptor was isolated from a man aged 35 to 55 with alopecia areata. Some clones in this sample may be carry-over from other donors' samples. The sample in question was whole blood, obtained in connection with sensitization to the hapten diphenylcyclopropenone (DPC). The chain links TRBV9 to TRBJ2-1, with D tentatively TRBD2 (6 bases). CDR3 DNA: TGTGCCAGCAGCGTAGGGGGACTGCCCAATGAGCAGTTCTTC. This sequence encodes CASSVGGLPNEQFF.